The next 5 T cell receptor beta chains were all read from a single sample in a study of vaccination and CD4 T cells after COVID-19. Sequencing of the DNA from cultured CD4+ T cells was carried out with the Oncomine TCR Beta short-read assay. TCRdb reprocessed the PCR reads with MiXCR, giving one entry per CDR3 protein. Here the sample spans some 15,000 distinct CDR3 sequences, less than 50% being singletons. No antigen has been assigned to these receptors. This sample's treatment: roughly 11-day PBMC culture with coronavirus spike peptide pools or control peptides (ViraFEST assay). The sequenced sample was cultured CD4+ T cells from blood. These receptor sequences come from a human donor with COVID-19.

V gene TRBV27 combines with J gene TRBJ2-5, with 10 bases aligning to TRBD2. CDR3 length equals 15 residues. Germline V gives CDR1 MNHEY, CDR2 SMNVEV (reference sequence). V was clipped by 3 bases and J by 6 bases; unmatched bases: 7. DNA for the CDR3: TGTGCCAGCAGTTTTGAAAGCGGGGGGGCCCAGACCCAGTACTTC. It codes for CASSFESGGAQTQYF.

The chain recombines TRBV12-3 or TRBV12-4 with TRBJ2-5; possible D gene TRBD2, 6 bases. The length of the CDR3 is 13 residues. V lost 3 bases and J lost 2, with 7 bases in between. The CDR3 sequence is CASSFGLQETQYF. DNA of the CDR3: TGTGCCAGCAGTTTCGGACTACAAGAGACCCAGTACTTC.

This clonotype was seen a few times. The chain recombines TRBV12-3 or TRBV12-4 with TRBJ2-2; D is unresolved. The CDR3 is 13 residues long. Trimming shortened V by 7 bases and J by 7 bases, and 13 bases separated the two germline ends. CDR3 coding DNA: TGTGCCAGCACCACTTGGGGTAGCGGGGAGCTGTTTTTT. Its protein is CASTTWGSGELFF.

The chain carries TRBV7-2 and TRBJ1-4; D unclear. This CDR3 contains 13 residues. Germline-derived CDR1 and CDR2 are SGHTA and FQGNSA. Trimming cost V 6 bases and J 8 bases, with 13 bases left between them. This chain's CDR3 is CASSPASEEKLFF. The CDR3 bases are TGTGCCAGCAGTCCCGCCTCTGAAGAAAAACTGTTTTTT.

This chain links TRBV20-1 with TRBJ2-5; D not resolved. The length of the CDR3 is 11 residues. Trimming removed 2 bases at V and 4 bases at J, with 5 bases between. CDR1 and CDR2 (germline): DFQATT, SNEGSKA (reference sequence). As DNA, the CDR3 is TGCAGTGCTAGAAGATCAGAGACCCAGTACTTC. It specifies CSARRSETQYF.